This entry lists 20 T cell receptor beta chains sequenced from one sample in a study of T cell responses to AZD1222 COVID-19 vaccine. Profiled with immunoSEQ multiplex PCR; TCRdb holds only in-frame clones, not every one. Of 90,000 to 140,000 clones detected, around 90% appear once; the ten largest clones hold around 10%. The material sequenced was peripheral blood, taken on day 0 of AZD1222 vaccination. The receptors here all came from an adult in good health.

This clone was detected once. As DNA, the CDR3 is TGTGCCACCAGTGATTTAGTGTTTACGCAGTATTTT. This encodes CATSDLVFTQYF. The rearrangement uses TRBV24-1 and TRBJ2-3, with no clear D. Trimming took 1 base from V and 8 from J, leaving 6 bases between them. CDR3 length equals 12 residues. In germline, CDR1 is KGHDR, CDR2 SFDVKD.

The table lists this clone with a few counts. Here the CDR3 DNA reads TGTGCCAGCAGCCAGGGGGAGGGCCTCGATACGCAGTATTTT. Protein sequence: CASSQGEGLDTQYF. V usage is TRBV4-2 and J usage is TRBJ2-3; 7 bases fit TRBD2. In germline, CDR1 is LGHNA, CDR2 YNFKEQ. J lost 6 bases, V lost 3 bases, and 6 bases had no gene match. The CDR3 covers 14 residues.

The rearrangement uses TRBV14 and TRBJ1-3, with D unclear. The CDR3 length is 15 residues. Looked up from germline, CDR1 is SGHDN and CDR2 is FVKESK. V was clipped by 4 bases and J by 0 bases, with 10 bases between them. The CDR3 sequence: CASSLGSFSGNTIYF. The CDR3, as DNA: TGTGCCAGCAGCCTCGGTTCCTTCTCTGGAAACACCATATATTTT. The full variable domain, its missing parts supplied by reference TRBV14 and TRBJ1-3, is EAGVTQFPSHSVIEKGQTVTLRCDPISGHDNLYWYRRVMGKEIKFLLHFVKESKQDESGMPNNRFLAERTGGTYSTLKVQPAELEDSGVYFCASSLGSFSGNTIYFGEGSWLTVV.

This chain connects TRBV6-6 to TRBJ2-7, with 9 bases aligning to TRBD2. This CDR3 comprises 16 residues. With 7 bases clipped from V and 2 bases from J, the junction kept 12 bases outside the gene matches. Germline lookup yields CDR1 MNHNY and CDR2 SVGAGI (reference sequence). CDR3 sequence reads: CASIPRPGTSTYEQYF. CDR3 nucleotides: TGTGCCAGCATCCCTCGGCCCGGGACTAGCACCTACGAGCAGTACTTC.

The gene calls are TRBV7-3 and TRBJ2-1, with D unresolved. The germline gives CDR1 SGHTA, CDR2 FQGTGA. V was cut by 1 base and J by 10 bases, with 11 bases left in between. The CDR3 totals 13 residues. This CDR3 is CASSLMIDGEQFF. The DNA for the CDR3 is TGTGCCAGCAGCTTAATGATAGATGGGGAGCAGTTCTTC.

The J gene is TRBJ1-4, the V gene TRBV28; possible D gene TRBD1, 6 bases. This CDR3 comprises 13 residues. Germline CDR1 reads MDHEN; CDR2 reads SYDVKM. Trimming left V 6 bases short and J 12 bases short, with 17 bases between. The CDR3 sequence: CASRRGVEPELFF. In nucleotides, the CDR3 is TGTGCCAGCAGAAGGGGGGTTGAGCCAGAACTGTTTTTT.

This chain connects TRBV18 to TRBJ1-6, with unresolved D. Germline CDR1 is KGHSH and CDR2 is LQKENI. This CDR3 has 14 amino acids. V gave up 4 bases and J gave up 5 bases, with 9 bases separating them. The CDR3 protein is CASSRRENNSPLHF. DNA for the CDR3: TGTGCCAGCTCACGGAGGGAAAATAATTCACCCCTCCACTTT.

The rearrangement links TRBV3-1 (or the pseudogene TRBV3-2) to TRBJ2-5; 9 bases match TRBD1. V lost 2 bases to trimming and J lost 8 bases; unmatched junction nucleotides: 6. CDR3 length equals 14 residues. Looked up from germline, CDR1 is LGHDT and CDR2 is YNNKEL (reference sequence). Here the CDR3 DNA reads TGTGCCAGCAGCCAACTCGGGACAGGGAACACCCAGTACTTC. It codes for CASSQLGTGNTQYF.

This rearrangement joins TRBV3-1 (or the pseudogene TRBV3-2) to TRBJ1-1; D unresolved. V was shortened by 0 bases and J by 3 bases, with 8 bases between the two germline ends. The CDR3 runs to 14 residues. CDR1 LGHDT and CDR2 YNNKEL come from the germline V gene (reference sequence). The CDR3 DNA reads as TGTGCCAGCAGCCAAGAGACGGCGTACACTGAAGCTTTCTTT. It specifies CASSQETAYTEAFF.

This clone was recorded a few times. The V gene is TRBV1, the J gene TRBJ1-1; the table's D call TRBD1 went unverified against the DNA. TRBV1 is given as a pseudogene. The CDR3 is 13 residues long. Here the CDR3 DNA reads TGCAGGAGACAGGGGGCCATGAACACTGAAGCTTTCTTT. Translation gives CRRQGAMNTEAFF.

The rearrangement joins TRBV13 to TRBJ1-6; D gene unclear. CDR1 and CDR2 (germline): PRHDT, FYEKMQ (reference sequence). V gave up 3 bases and J gave up 9 bases, with 6 bases separating them. The CDR3 extends over 12 amino acids. CDR3 DNA: TGTGCCAGCAGCTTTCTAGGTTCACCCCTCCACTTT. Translation gives CASSFLGSPLHF.

This chain connects TRBV5-6 to TRBJ2-7; D ambiguous. The CDR3 spans 12 residues. Trimming cost V 1 base and J 3 bases, with 5 bases left between them. Germline V gene sequence: CDR1 SGHDT, CDR2 YYEEEE. The CDR3 DNA follows: TGTGCCAGCAGCTTGACAGTCTACGAGCAGTACTTC. This gives the protein CASSLTVYEQYF.

The rearrangement joins TRBV19 to TRBJ1-1, with 7 bases identical to TRBD1. CDR3 length equals 12 residues. V shed 7 bases and J 5 bases; nucleotides not matched to a gene: 4. The V gene's germline CDR1 is LNHDA and CDR2 SQIVND (reference sequence). In DNA, the CDR3 is TGTGCCAGTAATCAGGGGGAAACTGAAGCTTTCTTT. Translating gives CASNQGETEAFF.

This clone occurred once. The gene calls are TRBV5-5 and TRBJ2-2; the D call may be TRBD1 or TRBD2 (5 bases each). The V end lost 4 bases, the J end lost 2 bases, and 9 bases lay between the germline ends. The CDR3 runs to 14 residues. Germline V lookup: CDR1 SGHKS, CDR2 YYEKEE (reference sequence). This CDR3 is CASSLGPNTGELFF. The CDR3 coding sequence is TGTGCCAGCAGCCTGGGACCAAACACCGGGGAGCTGTTTTTT.

V gene TRBV12-3 or TRBV12-4 combines with J gene TRBJ2-3; D unresolved. This CDR3 has 12 residues. With 3 bases removed from V and 11 bases from J, the gap between germline ends came to 12 bases. CDR3 nucleotide sequence: TGTGCCAGCAGTTTTTTCGCAGGAAGGCAGTATTTT. Translating gives CASSFFAGRQYF.

This chain uses TRBV18 with TRBJ2-7; TRBD2 might be the D (5 bases). This CDR3 contains 13 residues. The V end lost 1 base, the J end lost 4 bases, and 8 bases lay between the germline ends. Germline loops: CDR1 KGHSH, CDR2 LQKENI. The CDR3 protein is CASSPRETYEQYF. Written as DNA, the CDR3 is TGTGCCAGCTCACCACGGGAGACTTACGAGCAGTACTTC.

Regarding this clone: Other nucleotide sequences from this sample produce the same CDR3. The genes are TRBV30 and TRBJ1-2; no clear D. The ends were cut back, 0 bases at V and 4 bases at J, with 6 bases in the middle. Germline lookup yields CDR1 GTSNPN and CDR2 SVGIG (reference sequence). The CDR3 totals 12 residues. The CDR3 loop reads CAWSVLGYGYTF. The CDR3 nucleotides are TGTGCCTGGAGTGTACTAGGCTATGGCTACACCTTC.

This chain's CDR3 is CASSVGWGTNTGELFF. For the CDR3, the DNA is TGTGCCAGCAGCGTAGGTTGGGGGACGAACACCGGGGAGCTGTTTTTT. The rearrangement links TRBV9 to TRBJ2-2; D is tentatively TRBD1 or TRBD2 (5 bases each). CDR1 and CDR2 from the germline V gene are SGDLS and YYNGEE. Between the trimmed V and J ends, which lost 0 bases and 0 bases, there was a span of 9 bases. The length of the CDR3 is 16 residues.

This chain links TRBV28 with TRBJ1-6; a possible D gene is TRBD1 (5 bases). The V end was cut by 2 bases, the J end by 5 bases, with 7 bases between. This CDR3 is 14 amino acids long. Germline CDR1 reads MDHEN; CDR2 reads SYDVKM. The CDR3: CASSLQGNNSPLHF. In DNA form, the CDR3 reads TGTGCCAGCAGTTTACAGGGAAATAATTCACCCCTCCACTTT.

The chain recombines TRBV5-1 with TRBJ2-4, with 7 bases that match TRBD1. This CDR3 contains 14 residues. CDR1 and CDR2 (germline): SGHRS, YFSETQ. J lost 5 bases, V lost 2 bases, and 4 bases had no gene match. As DNA, the CDR3 is TGCGCCAGCAGCTTCGGGACAGACGAAAACATTCAGTACTTC. Protein: CASSFGTDENIQYF. The full variable domain, completed using reference TRBV5-1 and TRBJ2-4, is KAGVTQTPRYLIKTRGQQVTLSCSPISGHRSVSWYQQTPGQGLQFLFEYFSETQRNKGNFPGRFSGRQFSNSRSEMNVSTLELGDSALYLCASSFGTDENIQYFGAGTRLSVL.